The present T cell receptor beta chain was sequenced within a study of T-cell memory formation after mild COVID-19. The overall study: The study found TCR clusters largely donor specific.

Comments on this clonotype: Its cognate antigen is unknown. The limits of the CDR3 on the DNA are not certain, so only TCRdb's listed CDR3 is given.

The CDR3 length is 15 residues, termini included. 5'RACE primed from the constant segment yielded TCR alpha and TCR beta cDNA libraries bearing sample barcodes and UMIs. Each CDR3 protein is one row after TCRdb ran MiXCR on the 5' RACE reads. The sample consists of nearly 350,000 distinct CDR3 sequences, 10% to 15% of them appearing once. Points from the study as a whole: Among clones contracting day 15 to 85, CD4/CD8 was balanced, whereas later expanders leaned CD4+. The CD4+ clones that contracted clustered mainly within CM and EM, and the CD8+ clones concentrated in EMRA.

The source of this sequence is a man in his late teens or twenties who had mild COVID-19 (a few samples of this study predate the infection). Cell type and time point are not known. V usage is TRBV12-1 and J usage is TRBJ2-5; TRBD2, the D gene given by the table, was not confirmed from the DNA. TRBV12-1 is flagged as a pseudogene. The sequencing sample was made of PBMCs or a T cell subset sorted from them (not recorded which). CDR3 amino acids: CASSFAPGIQETQYF.